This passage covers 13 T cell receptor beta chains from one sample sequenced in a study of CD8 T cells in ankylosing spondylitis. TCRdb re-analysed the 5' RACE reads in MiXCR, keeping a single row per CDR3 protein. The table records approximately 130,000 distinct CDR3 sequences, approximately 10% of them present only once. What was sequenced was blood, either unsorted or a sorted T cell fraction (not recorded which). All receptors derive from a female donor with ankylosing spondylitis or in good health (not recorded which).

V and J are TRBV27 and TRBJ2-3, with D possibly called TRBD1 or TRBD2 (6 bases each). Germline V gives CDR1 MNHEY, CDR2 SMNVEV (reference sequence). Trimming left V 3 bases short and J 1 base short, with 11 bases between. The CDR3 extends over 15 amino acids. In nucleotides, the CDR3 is TGTGCCAGCAGTTTGAGGGGGGCGGGCACAGATACGCAGTATTTT. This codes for CASSLRGAGTDTQYF.

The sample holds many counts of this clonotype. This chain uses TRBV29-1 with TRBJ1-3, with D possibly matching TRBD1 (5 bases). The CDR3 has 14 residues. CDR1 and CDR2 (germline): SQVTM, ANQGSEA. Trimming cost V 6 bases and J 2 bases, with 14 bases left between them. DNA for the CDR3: TGCAGCGTGGGGCATGGGGGGGCTGGAAACACCATATATTTT. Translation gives CSVGHGGAGNTIYF. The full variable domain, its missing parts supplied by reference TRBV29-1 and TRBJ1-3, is SAVISQKPSRDICQRGTSLTIQCQVDSQVTMMFWYRQQPGQSLTLIATANQGSEATYESGFVIDKFPISRPNLTFSTLTVSNMSPEDSSIYLCSVGHGGAGNTIYFGEGSWLTVV.

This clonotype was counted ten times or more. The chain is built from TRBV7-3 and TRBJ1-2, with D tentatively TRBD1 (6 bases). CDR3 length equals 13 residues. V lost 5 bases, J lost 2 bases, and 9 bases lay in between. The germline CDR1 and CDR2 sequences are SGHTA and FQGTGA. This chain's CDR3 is CASSPGQNYGYTF. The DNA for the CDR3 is TGTGCCAGCAGCCCCGGACAGAACTATGGCTACACCTTC.

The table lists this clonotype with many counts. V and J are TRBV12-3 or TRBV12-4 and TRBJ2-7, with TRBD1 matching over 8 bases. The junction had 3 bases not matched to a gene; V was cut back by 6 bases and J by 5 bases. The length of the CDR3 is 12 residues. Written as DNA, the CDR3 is TGTGCCAGCAGGACAGGGGTCCACGAGCAGTACTTC. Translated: CASRTGVHEQYF.

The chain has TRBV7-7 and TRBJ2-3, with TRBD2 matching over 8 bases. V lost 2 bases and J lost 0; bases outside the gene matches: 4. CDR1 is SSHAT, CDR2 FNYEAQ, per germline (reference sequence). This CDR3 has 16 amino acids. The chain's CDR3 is CASSLIAGLSTDTQYF. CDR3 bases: TGTGCCAGCAGCTTAATAGCGGGGCTTAGCACAGATACGCAGTATTTT. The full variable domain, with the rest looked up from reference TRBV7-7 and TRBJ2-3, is GAGVSQSPRYKVTKRGQDVTLRCDPISSHATLYWYQQALGQGPEFLTYFNYEAQPDKSGLPSDRFSAERPEGSISTLTIQRTEQRDSAMYRCASSLIAGLSTDTQYFGPGTRLTVL.

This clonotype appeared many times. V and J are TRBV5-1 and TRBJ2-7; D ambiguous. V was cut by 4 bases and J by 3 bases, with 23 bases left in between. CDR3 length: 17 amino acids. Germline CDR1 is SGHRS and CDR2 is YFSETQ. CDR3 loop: CASSPSVAGVSNYEQYF. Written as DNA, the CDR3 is TGCGCCAGCAGCCCCTCCGTGGCCGGAGTGAGTAACTACGAGCAGTACTTC. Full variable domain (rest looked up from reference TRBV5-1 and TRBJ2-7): KAGVTQTPRYLIKTRGQQVTLSCSPISGHRSVSWYQQTPGQGLQFLFEYFSETQRNKGNFPGRFSGRQFSNSRSEMNVSTLELGDSALYLCASSPSVAGVSNYEQYFGPGTRLTVT.

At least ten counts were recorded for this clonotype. CDR3 sequence: CASSLAGQGNEKLFF. The CDR3 nucleotides are TGTGCCAGCAGCTTGGCGGGACAGGGGAATGAAAAACTGTTTTTT. The chain combines TRBV5-6 with TRBJ1-4, with TRBD1 identical over 10 bases. The trim removed 0 bases at V and 5 bases at J, leaving 1 base unmatched. Per the germline V gene, CDR1 is SGHDT and CDR2 is YYEEEE. The CDR3 has 15 residues.

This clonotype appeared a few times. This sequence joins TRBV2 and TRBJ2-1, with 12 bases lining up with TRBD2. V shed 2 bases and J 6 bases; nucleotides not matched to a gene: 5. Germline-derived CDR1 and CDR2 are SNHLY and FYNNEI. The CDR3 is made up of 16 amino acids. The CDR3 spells CASSEMGLAGSNEQFF. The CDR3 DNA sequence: TGTGCCAGCAGTGAAATGGGACTAGCGGGCTCCAATGAGCAGTTCTTC.

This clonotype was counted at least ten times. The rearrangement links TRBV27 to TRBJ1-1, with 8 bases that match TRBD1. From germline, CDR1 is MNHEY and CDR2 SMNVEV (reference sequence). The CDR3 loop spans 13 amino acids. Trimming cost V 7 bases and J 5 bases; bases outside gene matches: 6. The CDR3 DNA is TGTGCCAGCAAGACAGGGGCGGAAACTGAAGCTTTCTTT. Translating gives CASKTGAETEAFF.

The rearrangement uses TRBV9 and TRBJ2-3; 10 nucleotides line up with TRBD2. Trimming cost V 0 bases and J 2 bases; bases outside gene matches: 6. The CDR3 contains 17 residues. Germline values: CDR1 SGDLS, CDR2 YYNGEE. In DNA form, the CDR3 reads TGTGCCAGCAGCGTAGGTGGTAGCGGGGGGAACACAGATACGCAGTATTTT. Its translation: CASSVGGSGGNTDTQYF.

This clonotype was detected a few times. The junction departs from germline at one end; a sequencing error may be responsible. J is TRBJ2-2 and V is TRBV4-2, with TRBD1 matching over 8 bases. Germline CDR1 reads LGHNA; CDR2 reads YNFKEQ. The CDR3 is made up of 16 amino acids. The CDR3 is CASGQDRGSNTGELFF. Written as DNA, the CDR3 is TGTGCCAGCGGCCAAGACAGGGGTTCGAACACCGGGGAGCTGTTTTTT.

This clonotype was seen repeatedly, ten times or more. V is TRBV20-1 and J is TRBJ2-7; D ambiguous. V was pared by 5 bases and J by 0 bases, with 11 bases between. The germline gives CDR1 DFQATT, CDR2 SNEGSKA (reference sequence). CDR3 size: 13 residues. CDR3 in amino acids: CSAFGSSSYEQYF. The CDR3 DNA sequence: TGCAGTGCTTTCGGATCTAGCTCCTACGAGCAGTACTTC.

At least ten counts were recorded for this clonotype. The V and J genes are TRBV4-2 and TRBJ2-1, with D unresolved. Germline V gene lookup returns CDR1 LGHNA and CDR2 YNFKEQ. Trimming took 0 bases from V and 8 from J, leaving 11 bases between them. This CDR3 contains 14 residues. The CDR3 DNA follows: TGTGCCAGCAGCCAAGATCGGCCCCCCGATGAGCAGTTCTTC. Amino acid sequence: CASSQDRPPDEQFF.